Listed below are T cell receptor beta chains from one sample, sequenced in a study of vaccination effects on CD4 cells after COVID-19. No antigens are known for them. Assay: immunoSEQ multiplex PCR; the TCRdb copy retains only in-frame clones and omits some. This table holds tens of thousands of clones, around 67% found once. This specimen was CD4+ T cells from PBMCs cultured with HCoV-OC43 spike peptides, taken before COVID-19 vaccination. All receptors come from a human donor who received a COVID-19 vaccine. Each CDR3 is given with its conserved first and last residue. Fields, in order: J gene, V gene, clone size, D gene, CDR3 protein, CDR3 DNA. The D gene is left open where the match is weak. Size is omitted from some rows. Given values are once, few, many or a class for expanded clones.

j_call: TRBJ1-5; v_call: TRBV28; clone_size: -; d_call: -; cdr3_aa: CASGQGSYQPQHF; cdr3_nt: TGTGCCAGTGGCCAGGGCTCATATCAGCCCCAGCATTTT
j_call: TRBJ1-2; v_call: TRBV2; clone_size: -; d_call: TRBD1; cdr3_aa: CASSADRGAQLNYGYTF; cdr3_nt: TGTGCCAGCAGTGCCGACAGGGGCGCGCAACTGAACTATGGCTACACCTTC
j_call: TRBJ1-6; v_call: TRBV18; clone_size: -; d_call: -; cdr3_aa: CASSPLPGNSPLHF; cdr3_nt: TGTGCCAGCTCACCCCTACCCGGTAATTCACCCCTCCACTTT
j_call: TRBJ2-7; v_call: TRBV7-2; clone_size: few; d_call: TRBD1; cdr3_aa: CASSLVETGGSYEQYF; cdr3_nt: TGTGCCAGCAGCTTAGTTGAAACAGGGGGCTCCTACGAGCAGTACTTC
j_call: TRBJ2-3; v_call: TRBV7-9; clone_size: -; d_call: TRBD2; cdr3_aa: CASSYPTSGSSTDTQYF; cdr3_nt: TGTGCCAGCAGCTATCCGACTAGCGGGTCTAGCACAGATACGCAGTATTTT
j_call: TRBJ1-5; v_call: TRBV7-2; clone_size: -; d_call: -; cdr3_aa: CASSLAYDSNQPQHF; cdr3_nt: TGTGCCAGCAGCTTAGCGTATGATAGCAATCAGCCCCAGCATTTT
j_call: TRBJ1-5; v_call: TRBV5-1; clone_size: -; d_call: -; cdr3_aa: CASSLEGRGNQPQHF; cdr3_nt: TGCGCCAGCAGCTTGGAAGGCAGGGGTAATCAGCCCCAGCATTTT
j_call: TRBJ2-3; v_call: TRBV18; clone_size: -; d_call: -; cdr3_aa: CASSPDPPGDTDTQYF; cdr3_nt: TGTGCCAGCTCACCAGACCCGCCAGGGGACACAGATACGCAGTATTTT
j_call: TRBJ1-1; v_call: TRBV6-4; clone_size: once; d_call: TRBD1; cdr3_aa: CASSDKGQGMMIAFF; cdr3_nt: TGTGCCAGCAGTGACAAGGGACAGGGGATGATGATTGCTTTCTTT
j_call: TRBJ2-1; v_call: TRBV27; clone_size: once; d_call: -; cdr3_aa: CASSSLRASSYNEQFF; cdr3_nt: TGTGCCAGCAGTTCCCTCAGGGCTAGTTCCTACAATGAGCAGTTCTTC
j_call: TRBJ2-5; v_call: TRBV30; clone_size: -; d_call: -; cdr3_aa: CAWSGGRVREETQYF; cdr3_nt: TGTGCCTGGAGTGGGGGACGAGTCCGGGAAGAGACCCAGTACTTC
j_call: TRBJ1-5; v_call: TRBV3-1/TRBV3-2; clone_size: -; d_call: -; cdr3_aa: CASSQPNQPQHF; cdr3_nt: TGTGCCAGCAGCCAACCGAATCAGCCCCAGCATTTT
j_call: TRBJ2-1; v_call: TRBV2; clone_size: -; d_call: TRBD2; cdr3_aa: CASKAGEGSEQFF; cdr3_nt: TGTGCCAGCAAAGCGGGAGAGGGCAGTGAGCAGTTCTTC
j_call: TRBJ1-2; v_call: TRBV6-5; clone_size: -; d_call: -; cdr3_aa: CASIPPGSYTF; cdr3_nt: TGTGCCAGCATCCCCCCGGGGAGCTACACCTTC
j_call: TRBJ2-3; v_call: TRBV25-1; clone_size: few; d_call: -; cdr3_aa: CASSHDTDTQYF; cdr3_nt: TGTGCCAGCAGCCATGACACAGATACGCAGTATTTT
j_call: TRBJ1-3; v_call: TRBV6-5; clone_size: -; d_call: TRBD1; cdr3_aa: CASRGQSFSGNTIYF; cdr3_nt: TGTGCCAGCAGGGGACAGAGTTTCTCTGGAAACACCATATATTTT
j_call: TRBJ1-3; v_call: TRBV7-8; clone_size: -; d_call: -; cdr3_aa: CASSSSRHLSGNTIYF; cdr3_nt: TGTGCCAGCAGCTCCTCCCGTCATCTCTCTGGAAACACCATATATTTT
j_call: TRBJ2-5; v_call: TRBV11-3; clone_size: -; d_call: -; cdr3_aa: CASSLTYHPGAQETQYF; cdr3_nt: TGTGCCAGCAGCTTGACCTACCATCCGGGTGCTCAAGAGACCCAGTACTTC
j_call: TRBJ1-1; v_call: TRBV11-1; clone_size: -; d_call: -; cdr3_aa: CASRHDILNTEAFF; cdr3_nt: TGTGCCAGCAGACACGACATTTTGAACACTGAAGCTTTCTTT
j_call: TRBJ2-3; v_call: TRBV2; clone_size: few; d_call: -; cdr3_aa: CASSGMGSRTDTQYF; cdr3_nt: TGTGCCAGCAGTGGAATGGGCAGCCGCACAGATACGCAGTATTTT
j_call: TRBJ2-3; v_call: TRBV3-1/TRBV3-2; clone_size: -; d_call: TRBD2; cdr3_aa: CASSLSSGGKYF; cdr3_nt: TGTGCCAGCAGCCTGTCGAGCGGGGGGAAGTATTTT
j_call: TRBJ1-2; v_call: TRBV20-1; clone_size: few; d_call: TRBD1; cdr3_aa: CSATGQGYTF; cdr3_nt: TGCAGTGCTACGGGACAGGGCTACACCTTC